These T cell receptor beta chains were read from a single sample in a study of shared clonotypes between healthy human individuals. The data were produced by immunoSEQ multiplex PCR, yet TCRdb's version contains in-frame clones alone and is incomplete. The sample lists under 850,000 clones; approximately 77% were seen once. Sequenced: memory CD4+ T cells sorted from blood. These receptors were obtained from a young woman in good health. Each CDR3 is given with its conserved first and last residue. Fields, in order: CDR3 protein, J gene, V gene, CDR3 length.

CDR3aa: CASSPPTSGNTGELFF
j_gene: TRBJ2-2
v_gene: TRBV18
len: 16

CDR3aa: CASTGTGLYEQYF
j_gene: .
v_gene: TRBV2
len: 13

CDR3aa: CASSPGTGEIYEQYF
j_gene: TRBJ2-7
v_gene: TRBV18
len: 15

CDR3aa: CASTQFAGTTYEQYF
j_gene: TRBJ2-7
v_gene: TRBV28
len: 15

CDR3aa: CASSTTANEQFF
j_gene: TRBJ2-1
v_gene: TRBV10-1
len: 12

CDR3aa: CASGTGRTEKLFF
j_gene: TRBJ1-4
v_gene: TRBV5-1
len: 13

CDR3aa: CASSNPGVGNQPQHF
j_gene: TRBJ1-5
v_gene: TRBV19
len: 15

CDR3aa: CASSQRDKGSTQYF
j_gene: TRBJ2-5
v_gene: TRBV14
len: 14

CDR3aa: CASSVFYEQYF
j_gene: TRBJ2-7
v_gene: TRBV2
len: 11

CDR3aa: CASSYRQKETQYF
j_gene: TRBJ2-5
v_gene: TRBV6-5
len: 13

CDR3aa: CASPGDSGNTIYF
j_gene: TRBJ1-3
v_gene: TRBV7-9
len: 13

CDR3aa: CASSVQVRNQPQHF
j_gene: TRBJ1-5
v_gene: TRBV28
len: 14

CDR3aa: CASSIHTGELFF
j_gene: TRBJ2-2
v_gene: TRBV19
len: 12

CDR3aa: CASSPYQNEKLFF
j_gene: TRBJ1-4
v_gene: TRBV7-2
len: 13

CDR3aa: CASSPILQGLVQPQHF
j_gene: TRBJ1-5
v_gene: TRBV28
len: 16

CDR3aa: CASSVGRSQEQYF
j_gene: TRBJ2-7
v_gene: TRBV9
len: 13

CDR3aa: CASSPEGRPQHF
j_gene: TRBJ1-5
v_gene: TRBV18
len: 12

CDR3aa: CASSLVVLETQYF
j_gene: TRBJ2-5
v_gene: TRBV7-8
len: 13

CDR3aa: CAISGGGTTSYEQYF
j_gene: .
v_gene: TRBV10-3
len: 15

CDR3aa: CASRTSGIADGYTF
j_gene: TRBJ1-2
v_gene: TRBV6-6
len: 14

CDR3aa: CASSLNGREQFF
j_gene: TRBJ2-1
v_gene: TRBV11-2
len: 12

CDR3aa: CASSPQTGGRGEAFF
j_gene: TRBJ1-1
v_gene: TRBV19
len: 15

CDR3aa: CASSHGTGGTGELFF
j_gene: TRBJ2-2
v_gene: TRBV5-1
len: 15

CDR3aa: CASSLSGTTYEQYF
j_gene: TRBJ2-7
v_gene: TRBV5-1
len: 14

CDR3aa: CASSATGKYYGYTF
j_gene: TRBJ1-2
v_gene: TRBV6-1
len: 14

CDR3aa: CASGQQWETQYF
j_gene: TRBJ2-5
v_gene: TRBV7-9
len: 12

CDR3aa: CASSVGPAGLDEQYF
j_gene: TRBJ2-7
v_gene: TRBV9
len: 15

CDR3aa: CASSLLRELDEKLFF
j_gene: TRBJ1-4
v_gene: TRBV11-3
len: 15

CDR3aa: CASARGSTGELFF
j_gene: TRBJ2-2
v_gene: TRBV28
len: 13

CDR3aa: CSVRTRLNTGELFF
j_gene: TRBJ2-2
v_gene: TRBV29-1
len: 14

CDR3aa: CASSLGQGLLFF
j_gene: TRBJ1-4
v_gene: TRBV28
len: 12

CDR3aa: CATSRDRAGGGYTF
j_gene: TRBJ1-2
v_gene: TRBV15
len: 14

CDR3aa: CASSLDLGAGGSYEQYF
j_gene: TRBJ2-7
v_gene: TRBV7-6
len: 17

CDR3aa: CASALERQGAWGYTF
j_gene: TRBJ1-2
v_gene: TRBV6-1
len: 15

CDR3aa: CASSADRGQETQYF
j_gene: TRBJ2-5
v_gene: TRBV6-1
len: 14

CDR3aa: CASSLGGGAETQYF
j_gene: TRBJ2-5
v_gene: TRBV5-1
len: 14

CDR3aa: CASSISIPTGLMNGYTF
j_gene: TRBJ1-2
v_gene: TRBV19
len: 17

CDR3aa: CASSSGRMETQYF
j_gene: TRBJ2-5
v_gene: TRBV27
len: 13

CDR3aa: CASSEGGAIETQYF
j_gene: TRBJ2-5
v_gene: TRBV5-1
len: 14

CDR3aa: CASSPMEGSPTGELFF
j_gene: TRBJ2-2
v_gene: TRBV18
len: 16

CDR3aa: CASGLGTEYTEAFF
j_gene: TRBJ1-1
v_gene: TRBV12-5
len: 14

CDR3aa: CASSNRDSPVGYTF
j_gene: TRBJ1-2
v_gene: TRBV5-1
len: 14

CDR3aa: CASSPPGRQEVGEQYF
j_gene: TRBJ2-7
v_gene: TRBV18
len: 16

CDR3aa: CASSLGPKGDTQYF
j_gene: TRBJ2-3
v_gene: TRBV6-5
len: 14

CDR3aa: CASSDLRSSTDEQFF
j_gene: TRBJ2-1
v_gene: TRBV11-2
len: 15

CDR3aa: CASSLRAGGSGSYNEQFF
j_gene: TRBJ2-1
v_gene: TRBV19
len: 18

CDR3aa: CASSLAVRGLEQYF
j_gene: TRBJ2-7
v_gene: TRBV11-2
len: 14

CDR3aa: CASSPRAPSNSPQHF
j_gene: TRBJ1-5
v_gene: TRBV18
len: 15

CDR3aa: CASSLGKRSGPNTGELFF
j_gene: TRBJ2-2
v_gene: TRBV11-2
len: 18

CDR3aa: CASSLDGGGAFEQFF
j_gene: TRBJ2-1
v_gene: TRBV11-2
len: 15

CDR3aa: CASSPGVEQYF
j_gene: TRBJ2-7
v_gene: TRBV6-5
len: 11

CDR3aa: CASSLALAGSYEQYF
j_gene: TRBJ2-7
v_gene: TRBV27
len: 15

CDR3aa: CSVDTSAGSYNEQFF
j_gene: TRBJ2-1
v_gene: TRBV29-1
len: 15

CDR3aa: CASSTGQGSGNGYTF
j_gene: TRBJ1-2
v_gene: TRBV5-7
len: 15

CDR3aa: CASSSTRLAGVEDEQFF
j_gene: TRBJ2-1
v_gene: TRBV11-1
len: 17

CDR3aa: CASSELLAVENEQFF
j_gene: TRBJ2-1
v_gene: TRBV2
len: 15

CDR3aa: CASSLRDGRNRYF
j_gene: TRBJ2-5
v_gene: TRBV4-1
len: 13

CDR3aa: CAISESGVATGANVLTF
j_gene: TRBJ2-6
v_gene: TRBV10-3
len: 17

CDR3aa: CASSQGDMGPGELFF
j_gene: TRBJ2-2
v_gene: TRBV4-1
len: 15

CDR3aa: CASRYRDRANSPLHF
j_gene: TRBJ1-6
v_gene: TRBV28
len: 15